Listed below are T cell receptor beta chains from one sample, sequenced in a study of T cells in Graves' hyperthyroidism and ophthalmopathy. From the multiplex PCR reads, TCRdb called clonotypes with MiXCR, one entry per CDR3 protein. The sample has some 700,000 distinct CDR3 sequences; 15% to 20% are singletons. Sequenced: blood. Receptors were obtained from a man aged 50 or older with Graves' hyperthyroidism. CDR3s include the opening cysteine and the closing phenylalanine or tryptophan.

V gene: TRBV5-1
J gene: TRBJ2-2
CDR3 protein: CASSLQLESNGELFF

V gene: TRBV10-2
J gene: TRBJ2-7
CDR3 protein: CASSESRTYRSLEDEQYF

V gene: TRBV20-1
J gene: TRBJ1-4
CDR3 protein: CSASRQGAAFGEKLFF

V gene: TRBV2
J gene: TRBJ2-1
CDR3 protein: CASIQTSQSHNEQFF

V gene: TRBV2
J gene: TRBJ2-7
CDR3 protein: CAIVTRVAYEQYF

V gene: TRBV7-3
J gene: TRBJ2-2
CDR3 protein: CASSFQGTNTGELFF

V gene: TRBV12-3/TRBV12-4
J gene: TRBJ1-1
CDR3 protein: CASSPTRDTEAFF

V gene: TRBV20-1
J gene: TRBJ2-5
CDR3 protein: CSAAQIIGETQYF

V gene: TRBV28
J gene: TRBJ1-2
CDR3 protein: CASSSSPTGGDYGYTF

V gene: TRBV2
J gene: TRBJ2-3
CDR3 protein: CASRRDLAGADTQYF

V gene: TRBV28
J gene: TRBJ2-2
CDR3 protein: CASRLGDRGNTGELFF

V gene: TRBV4-3
J gene: TRBJ2-1
CDR3 protein: CASSQGPQREYNEQFF

V gene: TRBV30
J gene: TRBJ2-2
CDR3 protein: CAWLTGGALTGELFF

V gene: TRBV19
J gene: TRBJ1-5
CDR3 protein: CASIQTGSNQPQHF

V gene: TRBV29-1
J gene: TRBJ1-2
CDR3 protein: CSVGQGASMYGYTF